The 10 T cell receptor beta chains below come from one sample, sequenced in a study of shared clonotypes between healthy human individuals. TCRdb keeps only in-frame clones here, not all; method: immunoSEQ multiplex PCR. The sample includes about 640,000 clones, around 72% seen only once; the top ten take less than 2%. The specimen sequenced was memory CD4+ T cells sorted from blood. Subset of the sample: CD45RA-negative fraction. The receptors derive from a woman between 25 and 40 years old in good health.

The chain carries TRBV14 and TRBJ2-2; TRBD1 aligns across 8 bases. Germline CDR1 and CDR2: SGHDN and FVKESK. Trimming cost V 0 bases and J 5 bases; bases outside gene matches: 8. The CDR3 runs 17 residues. The CDR3 here is CASSQEGQGALTGELFF. CDR3 in DNA: TGTGCCAGCAGCCAAGAAGGGCAGGGGGCTTTGACCGGGGAGCTGTTTTTT.

The chain uses TRBV18 and TRBJ1-2; a possible D gene is TRBD1 (5 bases). Between the trimmed V and J ends, which lost 0 bases and 4 bases, there was a span of 12 bases. The CDR3 consists of 15 residues. CDR1 is KGHSH, CDR2 LQKENI, per germline. The CDR3 region has the DNA TGTGCCAGCTCACCACCTTCAAGGGGATCCTATGGCTACACCTTC. Its translation is CASSPPSRGSYGYTF.

The rearrangement links TRBV19 to TRBJ2-4; D is possibly TRBD1 (5 bases). The length of the CDR3 is 14 residues. Looked up from germline, CDR1 is LNHDA and CDR2 is SQIVND (reference sequence). The V end lost 4 bases, the J end lost 9 bases, and 16 bases lay between the germline ends. CDR3 sequence reads: CASSTDRTHSIQYF. The CDR3 nucleotides read TGTGCCAGTAGTACCGACAGAACCCACAGCATTCAGTACTTC.

Comment on this clone: The identical CDR3 is also encoded by other nucleotide sequences in the sample. This chain uses TRBV6-1 with TRBJ2-1; the match to TRBD2 covers 9 bases. J lost 1 base, V lost 2 bases, and 0 bases had no gene match. The length of the CDR3 is 15 residues. Germline CDR1 and CDR2: MNHNS and SASEGT. The CDR3 DNA follows: TGTGCCAGCAGTGAACTAGCGGGATCCTACAATGAGCAGTTCTTC. As protein: CASSELAGSYNEQFF.

Concerning this clone itself: Other DNA sequences in the same sample also yield this CDR3. The chain is built from TRBV28 and TRBJ1-2; D is possibly TRBD1 (5 bases). V was trimmed by 2 bases and J by 1 base, leaving 8 bases between them. The CDR3 covers 14 residues. CDR1 and CDR2 (germline): MDHEN, SYDVKM. The CDR3 DNA is TGTGCCAGCAGTTTAGGGGCAAATAACTATGGCTACACCTTC. This translates into CASSLGANNYGYTF.

This clone showed up just a few times. The J gene is TRBJ1-2, the V gene TRBV30; no clear D gene. Trimming removed 3 bases from V and 8 bases from J, with 16 bases in between. Germline V gene sequence: CDR1 GTSNPN, CDR2 SVGIG (reference sequence). The CDR3 has 13 residues. Written as DNA, the CDR3 is TGTGCCTGGAGCCCCCAAGGAGTGTACGGCTACACCTTC. It yields the protein CAWSPQGVYGYTF. Supplemented by reference TRBV30 and TRBJ1-2, the full variable domain reads SQTIHQWPATLVQPVGSPLSLECTVEGTSNPNLYWYRQAAGRGLQLLFYSVGIGQISSEVPQNLSASRPQDRQFILSSKKLLLSDSGFYLCAWSPQGVYGYTFGSGTRLTVV.

The gene calls are TRBV19 and TRBJ1-5, with D hard to call. V was pared by 7 bases and J by 4 bases, with 17 bases between. The CDR3 has 15 residues. In germline, CDR1 is LNHDA, CDR2 SQIVND (reference sequence). CDR3 residues: CASMILGNGNQPQHF. The CDR3 DNA sequence: TGTGCCAGTATGATATTGGGGAACGGAAATCAGCCCCAGCATTTT.

As for this clone: A much larger clone differs by one base, so this may be a read error. Other DNA sequences in this sample translate to the same CDR3. The gene calls are TRBV11-2 and TRBJ2-3; D gene uncertain. The CDR3 totals 13 residues. CDR1 and CDR2 (germline): SGHAT, FQNNGV. V was cut by 3 bases and J by 0 bases, with 4 bases left in between. The CDR3 DNA is TGTGCCAGCAGCTTCCCGAGCACAGATACGCAGTATTTT. Amino acid sequence: CASSFPSTDTQYF.

Details on this clone: Other DNA sequences in this specimen translate into the identical CDR3. This rearrangement joins TRBV15 to TRBJ1-5, with D perhaps matching TRBD1 (6 bases). Germline-derived CDR1 and CDR2 are LNHNV and YYDKDF (reference sequence). Trimming stripped 0 bases from V and 3 bases from J, with 9 bases between. The CDR3 runs to 15 residues. The CDR3 nucleotides are TGTGCCACCAGCAGAGACAGGGGCCCCAATCAGCCCCAGCATTTT. It codes for CATSRDRGPNQPQHF. The full variable domain, completed using reference TRBV15 and TRBJ1-5, is DAMVIQNPRYQVTQFGKPVTLSCSQTLNHNVMYWYQQKSSQAPKLLFHYYDKDFNNEADTPDNFQSRRPNTSFCFLDIRSPGLGDTAMYLCATSRDRGPNQPQHFGDGTRLSIL.

This clone appeared a few times. The CDR3 loop reads CASSYGGQQETQYF. CDR3 DNA: TGTGCCAGCAGTTACGGGGGACAGCAAGAGACCCAGTACTTC. The chain links TRBV6-6 to TRBJ2-5; 7 nucleotides align to TRBD1. V lost 2 bases and J lost 2; bases outside the gene matches: 2. This CDR3 has 14 residues. Germline assignment: CDR1 MNHNY and CDR2 SVGAGI (reference sequence).